The rows below give T cell receptor beta chains drawn from one sample of a study of cytomegalovirus exposure and HLA in healthy donors. Assay: immunoSEQ multiplex PCR; the TCRdb copy retains only in-frame clones and omits some. The table records fewer than 250,000 clones, around 83% of them present only once. The sequenced sample was PBMCs. The receptors were gathered from a woman in her 50s in good health and CMV-seropositive. Each CDR3 is given with its conserved first and last residue. A D gene is named only where the DNA matches it firmly.

TRBV10-2	TRBJ2-7	-	CASSESLESSEQYF
TRBV10-3	TRBJ2-1	TRBD2	CAISEVSGGAYDEQFF
TRBV7-3	TRBJ2-1	-	CASSLWGRAGVGNEQFF
TRBV28	TRBJ1-2	-	CASSLAGTNYGYTF
TRBV5-8	TRBJ2-1	-	CASSLRLEQGNEQFF
TRBV4-1	TRBJ1-5	-	CASSQVQGNQLGGNQPQHF
TRBV10-3	TRBJ2-7	TRBD1	CAISAGQDPIYEQYF
TRBV10-2	TRBJ1-4	-	CASREAAKEKLFF
TRBV7-2	TRBJ2-7	-	CASSLGGVGQYF
TRBV7-2	TRBJ2-3	TRBD2	CASSSGLGETDTQYF
TRBV4-2	TRBJ1-4	-	CASSPKGQGINEKLFF
TRBV28	TRBJ1-6	TRBD1	CASSSGTGGRDSPLHF
TRBV2	TRBJ1-4	-	CASSERGKLFF
TRBV5-1	TRBJ1-4	-	CASSIGGGEKLFF
TRBV5-1	TRBJ1-1	TRBD1	CASSIRTGGDTEAFF
TRBV28	TRBJ1-4	-	CASSLPGQTTNEKLFF
TRBV5-8	TRBJ1-5	-	CASRHHSNQPQHF
TRBV19	TRBJ1-1	-	CASSIGGWGPVNTEAFF
TRBV5-5	TRBJ1-4	-	CASSLGSVVNEKLFF
TRBV27	TRBJ1-5	-	CASGPWGAGGSNQPQHF
TRBV30	TRBJ1-3	-	CAYLPGSGNTIYF
TRBV11-3	TRBJ1-1	-	CASSLAVNTEAFF
TRBV5-1	TRBJ1-1	TRBD1	CASSPWTGGNTEAFF
TRBV5-1	TRBJ1-1	TRBD1	CASSWSTGLVNTEAFF
TRBV25-1	TRBJ2-1	-	CASSERGARYNEQFF
TRBV6-8	TRBJ2-5	-	CASSGRGFQETQYF
TRBV19	TRBJ1-2	TRBD1	CASSNRGRGYGYTF
TRBV7-2	TRBJ2-1	TRBD1	CASSPRTGYNEQFF
TRBV28	TRBJ1-2	-	CASSLGGVNYGYTF
TRBV6-1	TRBJ1-1	-	CASSLLQGNTEAFF
TRBV5-1	TRBJ1-4	-	CASTRTRTNEKLFF
TRBV5-1	TRBJ1-5	-	CASSSGFRNQPQHF
TRBV6-5	TRBJ2-3	-	CASSLRQTDTQYF
TRBV10-3	TRBJ1-5	-	CAISGADSNQPQHF
TRBV4-1	TRBJ2-7	-	CASSQDRINRGSYEQYF
TRBV19	TRBJ2-7	TRBD1	CASSIVGPTTGGGEQYF
TRBV14	TRBJ2-3	TRBD2	CASSQGTSGIALQYF
TRBV19	TRBJ1-2	TRBD1	CASSIFPGGLGYTF
TRBV6-5	TRBJ2-2	TRBD1	CASSTDRGNTGELFF
TRBV4-2	TRBJ2-7	TRBD2	CASSPSGGANYEQYF
TRBV19	TRBJ1-1	-	CASSIRGRTEAFF
TRBV2	TRBJ1-6	TRBD1	CASSAGTGVNNSPLHF
TRBV7-8	TRBJ1-5	TRBD1	CASSFVPGQGKQPQHF
TRBV11-3	TRBJ2-1	-	CASSHPGSDYNEQFF
TRBV2	TRBJ1-2	-	CASSVDRTNYGYTF
TRBV28	TRBJ1-2	-	CAGGGASFYGYTF
TRBV2	TRBJ2-1	TRBD2	CASRRDGTGPTSGDRGEQFF
TRBV6-5	TRBJ2-2	-	CASSYETVTATGELFF
TRBV30	TRBJ1-5	-	CAWSVATRNQPQHF
TRBV19	TRBJ2-3	TRBD1	CATGTGPNSDTQYF
TRBV4-2	TRBJ2-3	-	CASSHPLGPTTDTQYF
TRBV5-1	TRBJ1-1	TRBD1	CASSLARQGIRKAFF
TRBV4-1	TRBJ1-2	-	CASSQDPGGGGRYGYTF
TRBV4-1	TRBJ2-7	TRBD1	CASSQGLWDSTYEQYF
TRBV4-2	TRBJ1-2	-	CASSQVDPPGGYTF